The following is a T cell receptor beta chain sequence with its context. Profiling relied on immunoSEQ multiplex PCR, and the TCRdb table lists in-frame clones only, not all of them. The sample carries around 50,000 clones, approximately 94% recorded once. This entry comes from a study of T cell changes during pregnancy in multiple sclerosis. The V end lost 4 bases, the J end lost 0 bases, and 13 bases lay between the germline ends. The CDR3 spans 14 residues. Germline CDR1 is GTSNPN and CDR2 is SVGIG (reference sequence). This chain joins TRBV30 and TRBJ2-7, with D perhaps TRBD1 (6 bases). The sequencing here drew on CD8+ T cells from peripheral blood mononuclear cells, taken in the first trimester of pregnancy. This receptor was identified in a female donor with multiple sclerosis, enrolled in a pregnancy study. The CDR3 loop is CAWNEAGDSYEQYF. CDR3 nucleotide sequence: TGTGCCTGGAATGAGGCAGGGGACTCCTACGAGCAGTACTTC.